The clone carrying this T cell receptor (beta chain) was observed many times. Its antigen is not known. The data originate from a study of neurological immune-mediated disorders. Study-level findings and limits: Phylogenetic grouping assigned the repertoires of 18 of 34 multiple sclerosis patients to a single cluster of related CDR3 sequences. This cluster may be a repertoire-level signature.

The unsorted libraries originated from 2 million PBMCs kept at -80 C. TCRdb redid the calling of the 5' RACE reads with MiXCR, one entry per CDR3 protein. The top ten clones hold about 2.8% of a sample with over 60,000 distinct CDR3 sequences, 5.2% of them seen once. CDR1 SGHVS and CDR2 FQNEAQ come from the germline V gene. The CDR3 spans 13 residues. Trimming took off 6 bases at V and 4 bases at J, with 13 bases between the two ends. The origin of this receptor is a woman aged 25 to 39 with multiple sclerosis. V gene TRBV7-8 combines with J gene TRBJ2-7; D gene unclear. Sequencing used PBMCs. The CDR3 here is CASSPLDGYEQYF. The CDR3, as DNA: TGTGCCAGCAGTCCTCTCGACGGATACGAGCAGTACTTC.